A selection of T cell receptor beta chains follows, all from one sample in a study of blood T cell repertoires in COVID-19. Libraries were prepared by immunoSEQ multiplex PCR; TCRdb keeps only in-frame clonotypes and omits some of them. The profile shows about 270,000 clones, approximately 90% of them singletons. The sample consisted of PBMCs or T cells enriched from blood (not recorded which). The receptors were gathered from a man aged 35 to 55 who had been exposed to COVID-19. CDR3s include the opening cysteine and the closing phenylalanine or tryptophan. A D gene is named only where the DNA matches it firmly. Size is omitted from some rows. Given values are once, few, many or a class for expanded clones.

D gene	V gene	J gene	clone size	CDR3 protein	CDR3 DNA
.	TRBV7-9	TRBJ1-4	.	CASGGVPATNEKLFF	TGTGCCAGCGGCGGGGTTCCGGCAACTAATGAAAAACTGTTTTTT
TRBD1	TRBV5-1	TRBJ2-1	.	CASSPGDRGSEQFF	TGCGCCAGCAGCCCCGGGGACAGGGGGAGCGAGCAGTTCTTC
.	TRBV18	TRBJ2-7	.	CASSPPSRPTYEQYF	TGTGCCAGCTCACCCCCGAGCAGGCCAACCTACGAGCAGTACTTC
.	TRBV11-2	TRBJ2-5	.	CASSLSLTQYF	TGTGCCAGCAGCCTGTCGTTGACCCAGTACTTC
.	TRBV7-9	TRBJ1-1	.	CASSSSPGLKNTEAFF	TGTGCCAGCAGCTCTTCACCGGGACTCAAGAACACTGAAGCTTTCTTT
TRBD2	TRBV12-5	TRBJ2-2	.	CASGPRASGSTRELFF	TGTGCTAGTGGCCCCCGGGCTAGCGGGAGTACTCGGGAGCTGTTTTTT
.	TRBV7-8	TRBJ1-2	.	CASSPGTPDNFGYGYTF	TGTGCCAGCTCCCCAGGGACACCCGACAATTTCGGCTATGGCTACACCTTC
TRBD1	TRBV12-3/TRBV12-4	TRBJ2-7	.	CASSLQGVYEQYF	TGTGCCAGCAGTTTACAGGGGGTGTACGAGCAGTACTTC
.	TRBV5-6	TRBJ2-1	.	CASSSDTYNEQFF	TGTGCCAGCAGTTCAGACACCTACAATGAGCAGTTCTTC
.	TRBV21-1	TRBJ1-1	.	CASSKRPGQGPQINTEAFF	TGTGCCAGCAGCAAAAGGCCGGGACAGGGCCCTCAAATTAACACTGAAGCTTTCTTT
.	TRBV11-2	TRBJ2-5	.	CASSLRPGFGETQYF	TGTGCCAGCAGCTTACGCCCAGGGTTTGGGGAGACCCAGTACTTC
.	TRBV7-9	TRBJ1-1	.	CASSKTGNTEAFF	TGTGCCAGCAGCAAGACAGGGAACACTGAAGCTTTCTTT
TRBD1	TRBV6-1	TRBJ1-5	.	CASSELDRGNQPQHF	TGTGCCAGCAGTGAACTTGACAGGGGCAATCAGCCCCAGCATTTT
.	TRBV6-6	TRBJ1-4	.	CASSLDFRGEKLFF	TGTGCCAGCAGTCTGGATTTCCGGGGTGAAAAACTGTTTTTT
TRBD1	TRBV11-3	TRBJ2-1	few	CAAGGGGQGYNEQFF	TGTGCCGCCGGGGGCGGGGGACAGGGGTACAATGAGCAGTTCTTC
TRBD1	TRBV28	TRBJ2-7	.	CASSPRQGETYEQYF	TGTGCCAGCAGTCCTCGACAGGGGGAGACCTACGAGCAGTACTTC
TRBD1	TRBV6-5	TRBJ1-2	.	CASRGQDYGYTF	TGTGCCAGCAGAGGACAGGACTATGGCTACACCTTC
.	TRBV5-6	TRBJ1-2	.	CASSPGEDVFNYGYTF	TGTGCCAGCAGCCCGGGGGAGGACGTCTTTAACTATGGCTACACCTTC
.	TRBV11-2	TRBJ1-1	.	CASSLASIQRNTEAFF	TGTGCCAGCAGCTTAGCATCGATCCAGCGGAACACTGAAGCTTTCTTT
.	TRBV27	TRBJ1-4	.	CASSRVRSNEKLFF	TGTGCCAGCAGTCGGGTGCGGTCTAATGAAAAACTGTTTTTT
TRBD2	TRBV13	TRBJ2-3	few	CASSERLAGLDTQYF	TGTGCCAGCAGCGAGAGGCTAGCGGGATTGGATACGCAGTATTTT
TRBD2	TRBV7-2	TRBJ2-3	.	CASSPRLAGGGDTQYF	TGTGCCAGCAGCCCACGACTAGCGGGAGGGGGTGATACGCAGTATTTT
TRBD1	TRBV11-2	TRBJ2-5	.	CASSVGTGGETQYF	TGTGCCAGCAGCGTCGGGACAGGGGGAGAGACCCAGTACTTC
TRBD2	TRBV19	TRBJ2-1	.	CASSAGLAGDEQFF	TGTGCCAGTAGCGCGGGACTAGCGGGAGATGAGCAGTTCTTC
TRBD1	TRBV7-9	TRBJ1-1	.	CASSSTGGYTEAFF	TGTGCCAGCAGCTCGACAGGGGGCTATACTGAAGCTTTCTTT
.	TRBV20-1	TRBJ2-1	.	CSAERINEQFF	TGCAGTGCTGAGAGGATCAATGAGCAGTTCTTC
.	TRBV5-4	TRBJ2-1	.	CASSLTSYNEQFF	TGTGCCAGCAGCTTGACAAGTTACAATGAGCAGTTCTTC
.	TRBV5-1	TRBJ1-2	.	CASSENAGENGYTF	TGCGCCAGCAGCGAGAACGCGGGGGAGAATGGCTACACCTTC
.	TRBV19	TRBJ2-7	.	CASSFGLSYEQYF	TGTGCCAGTAGCTTCGGACTGTCGTACGAGCAGTACTTC
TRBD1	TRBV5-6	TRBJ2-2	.	CASSLAVYGTGKAGELFF	TGTGCCAGCAGCTTGGCTGTATATGGGACAGGTAAAGCCGGGGAGCTGTTTTTT
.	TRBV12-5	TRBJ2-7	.	CASGSAPYEQYF	TGTGCTAGTGGAAGCGCACCCTACGAGCAGTACTTC
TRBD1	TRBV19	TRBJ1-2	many	CASMEGQSTNYGYTF	TGTGCCAGTATGGAGGGACAGAGCACTAACTATGGCTACACCTTC